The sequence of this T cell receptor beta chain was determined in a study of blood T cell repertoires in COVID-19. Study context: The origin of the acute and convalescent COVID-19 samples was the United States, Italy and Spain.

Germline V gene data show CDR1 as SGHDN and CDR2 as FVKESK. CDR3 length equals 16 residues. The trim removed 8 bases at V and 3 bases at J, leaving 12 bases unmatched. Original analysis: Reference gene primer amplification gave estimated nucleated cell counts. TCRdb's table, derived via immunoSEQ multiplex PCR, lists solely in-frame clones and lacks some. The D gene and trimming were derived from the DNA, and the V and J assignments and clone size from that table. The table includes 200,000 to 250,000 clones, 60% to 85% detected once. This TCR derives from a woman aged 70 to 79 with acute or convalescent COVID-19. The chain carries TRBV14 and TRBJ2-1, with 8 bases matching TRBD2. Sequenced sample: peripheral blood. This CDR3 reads CASPTPSRGDYNEQFF. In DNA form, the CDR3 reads TGTGCCAGCCCCACGCCCTCGCGGGGGGACTACAATGAGCAGTTCTTC.